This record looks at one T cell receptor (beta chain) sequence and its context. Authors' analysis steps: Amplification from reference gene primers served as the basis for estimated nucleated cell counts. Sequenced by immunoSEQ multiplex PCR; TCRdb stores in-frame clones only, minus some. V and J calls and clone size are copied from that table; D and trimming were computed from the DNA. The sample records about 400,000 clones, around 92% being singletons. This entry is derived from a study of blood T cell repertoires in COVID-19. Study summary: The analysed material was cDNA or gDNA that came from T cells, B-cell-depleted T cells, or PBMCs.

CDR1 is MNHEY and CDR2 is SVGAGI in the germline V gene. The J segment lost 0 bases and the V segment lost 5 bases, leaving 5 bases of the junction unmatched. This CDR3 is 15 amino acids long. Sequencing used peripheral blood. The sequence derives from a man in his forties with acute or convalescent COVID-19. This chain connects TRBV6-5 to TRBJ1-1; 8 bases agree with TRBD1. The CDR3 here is CASSHIRGLNTEAFF. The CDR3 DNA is TGTGCCAGCAGTCACATCAGGGGGCTGAACACTGAAGCTTTCTTT.